This T cell receptor (beta chain) derives from a study of cytomegalovirus exposure and HLA in healthy donors (TCRdb year 2017). About the investigation overall: An earlier analysis of approximately 640 of the donors reported about 250 Gb of sequence data and some 100 million unique TCR beta sequences from 150 million to 200 million T cells. A later analysis re-examined previously published TCR beta repertoires from more than 550 donors and added high-resolution HLA genotyping to investigate patterns of TCR occurrence. The aim of the study was to test whether cataloging public T cell receptors could identify signatures of past pathogen exposure. Of the roughly 390 genotyped donors, approximately 80% fell in the genetic ancestry cluster associated with self-reported Caucasian donors. The study profiled the T cell repertoires of 500 to 800 subjects by immunosequencing and related them to cytomegalovirus serostatus. Along with the approximately 650-subject first cohort, a separate validation cohort of 120 different subjects was used. An earlier analysis of approximately 500 of the donors applied high-throughput TCR beta sequencing to assess whether each TCR beta V gene segment acted as functional or pseudogenic. About 280 gigabases of sequencing data and approximately 85 million unique TCR sequences were included in an early release covering about 620 HLA-typed donors. Because of strong linkage in the cohort, roughly five DR-DQ haplotypes were treated as single units for association and clustering. The number of donors typed differed by locus, with about 629-640 for A, B, C, DRB1 and DQB1, around 500 for DQA1, 600 to 610 for DPA1, and over 400 for DPB1. The study combined high-throughput TCR immunosequencing, statistical association of individual TCRs with disease status, and machine learning to predict cytomegalovirus infection status. Every discovery cohort repertoire had been produced on one sequencing platform. Across approximately 420 genotyped donors of the cohort, an average of about 240,000 unique TCR beta nucleotide sequences per donor were sequenced, and roughly 17% of those sequences were non-productive. In a later genetic analysis, genome-wide SNP genotypes for about 55% of the 666 donors were used, and that subset was treated as a discovery cohort. HLA typing covered class I and class II loci at four-digit resolution. Donor age, sex, ethnicity and CMV serostatus were compiled alongside the repertoire data. Rather than using new phenotypic data, the later analysis identified candidate immune exposures from TCR beta sequences and from how often those sequences occurred across donors. Broader findings and caveats from the paper: Linkage disequilibrium might explain the correlated functional status among segregating V segments, but an unknown experimental factor could not be excluded. In an earlier analysis of 450 to 750 of the donors, most TCR beta V segments appeared in productive rearrangements about 87% or about 30% of the time, broadly matching IMGT annotations. CMV serostatus was the only immune exposure information available for the cohort. The 87-base-pair reads could not distinguish some IMGT-functional V segments, including TRBV6-2 and TRBV6-3, so those segments were excluded. The study gave a list of some 150 TCR beta chains associated with cytomegalovirus. About 15 rarely observed V segments, including chromosome 9 orphons, were excluded from the earlier analysis of some 590 of the donors because counts were too low. A later analysis found that most CMV-associated TCR beta chains appeared HLA-restricted, with HLA associations seemingly driven largely by CMV exposure. Across donors, most TCR sequences were observed very rarely, whereas some public TCRs were present in many individuals. In a later analysis, the rate of TCR association differed among HLA loci, with DRB1 alleles having the most associated TCRs and HLA-C alleles having the fewest. A later genetic analysis reported fewer N-insertions in productive TCRs among donors in an Asian-associated ancestry cluster than the 666-donor mean. Assigning TCR associations to individual alleles was difficult when HLA alleles, especially DR and DQ, strongly co-occurred. Roughly uniform sequencing depth across donors was assumed in presence/absence analyses, although this assumption may not hold. In this cohort, only TCR beta chains were sequenced, and detectable features were limited by the absence of alpha or paired-chain data. An association between a missense DCLRE1C variant and V-gene and J-gene trimming of TCR beta chains was found in a later genetic analysis and replicated in an independent cohort. Because HLA typing was unavailable for some donors at each locus, only the typed subset was used in association tests. At a false discovery rate of 0.05, a later analysis linked around 17,000 TCR beta sequences to specific HLA alleles. A group of highly shared sequence variants was considered likely to be a technical artifact of the sequencing pipeline. Compared with equally common non-associated chains, HLA-associated TCR beta chains in a later analysis were more clonally expanded and had lower generation probabilities. In a later analysis, several top co-occurrence clusters were reported to appear linked to parvovirus B19, influenza, CMV and Epstein-Barr virus. The classifier was reported to diagnose cytomegalovirus status with high specificity and sensitivity in both the original and validation cohorts. In vitro tests confirmed that three of the cytomegalovirus-associated TCR beta chains recognize cytomegalovirus antigens. A further reported finding was that TCR beta sequences accurately predicted the HLA-A and HLA-B alleles for most subjects in the first cohort. The authors suggested that the approach could potentially be extended to other disease states and immunological phenotypes.

Trimmed from V: 0 bases; trimmed from J: 4 bases; junction bases lacking a gene match: 13. As encoded in the germline V gene, CDR1 is SGHRS while CDR2 is YFSETQ. The cysteine opens and the phenylalanine closes a CDR3 of 18 amino acids. Only CDR3 DNA remains: 54 bases, in frame from the first base. This clone was found once. It has no known antigen specificity. Per-base qualities were not stored, and no clone one base away is much larger. The cohort comprised 666 healthy bone marrow donors. At the time of sampling, every cohort member was nominally healthy, though immune exposures that went unrecorded were likely present. The donor tested CMV seronegative and was one of the 352 seronegative cohort members. Each donor provided a peripheral blood sample, and peripheral blood mononuclear cells were used for TCR beta sequencing. The Qiagen DNeasy Blood Extraction Kit was used to extract genomic DNA from the blood cell samples.

Libraries were prepared through the immunoSEQ multiplex PCR assay. For the multiplex PCR, a mixture combining 60 forward primers for TCR Vbeta segments and 13 reverse primers for TCR Jbeta segments was used. A multiplex PCR assay on genomic DNA amplified the CDR3 region of rearranged TCR beta genes. The Illumina HiSeq System was used to sequence the amplified TCR beta libraries as 87-base-pair reads. As for the authors' bioinformatics: A later analysis tallied around 82 million unique TCR beta chains across the 700 or so repertoires, and approximately 12 million of those chains were shared by two or more donors. Raw reads were error-corrected and collapsed into unique sequences with a nearest-neighbor algorithm that merged closely related sequences to remove PCR and sequencing errors. CDR3 sequences were aligned to IMGT reference sequences to assign V, D and J gene segments. For a sequence to be retained, a match of at least six nucleotides to both a V gene segment and a J gene segment was required. A rearrangement counted as productive if the CDR3 had no stop codons and remained in frame with V and J, and every other rearrangement counted as non-productive. Following IMGT convention, CDR3 was defined as the stretch from the second conserved V-encoded cysteine to the conserved J-encoded phenylalanine. In an earlier analysis of around 640 of the donors, sequences lacking an unambiguous match to a single V gene segment were excluded. An earlier analysis of fewer than 750 of the donors classified V segments as functional when productive rearrangements were above 56.7% and as segregating when the standard deviation between donors was above 5%. To diagnose cytomegalovirus status from the catalog of TCR beta chain sequences, a statistical classification framework was built. A later analysis assigned V and J genes by comparing TCR nucleotide sequences with IMGT/GENE-DB human TR gene sequences. The TCRdist pipeline was used in a later analysis to assign CDR3 sequences and most-parsimonious VDJ recombination scenarios. In a later analysis, every TCR beta chain was defined by the combination of its CDR3 amino acid sequence and its V-gene family, and reads without a unique V-gene family were dropped. As a way to deal with suspected cross-contamination and a sequencing artifact, a later analysis dropped under 600 nucleotide sequences that were highly shared and had low generation probability. A later analysis calculated a clonal expansion index for each public chain from normalized within-repertoire ranks of inferred template counts. In a later analysis, generation probabilities were computed using a VDJ recombination model fitted to out-of-frame rearrangements, and the results were checked against IGoR. In a later analysis, hypergeometric tests were used to score TCR-TCR, TCR-HLA and TCR-CMV co-occurrence, with a repertoire-size bias correction applied to TCR pairs. In a later analysis, false discovery rates were estimated by permuting HLA or CMV assignments 20 times. In a later analysis, co-occurring TCRs were grouped using DBSCAN, and TCRdist sequence similarity was added for clustering within HLA-allele-positive subsets. Co-occurrence clustering excluded repertoires with fewer than 30,000 or more than 120,000 public chains, plus five with anomalous nucleotide sharing. This is the immuneACCESS table as TCRdb keeps it, with only in-frame sequences that have V and J called. A part of the clones is gone; compared with another copy, unresolved V genes explain less than half, and the rest is unexplained. D and trimming come from the DNA, and the V and J calls and clone size come from that table. This sample is represented by 210,000 or so clones; 80% to 90% of them were singletons. The ten top clones hold less than 1.2% of the sample.

The sequence is built from TRBV5-1 and TRBJ2-1, and 7 junction bases match TRBD2. The sequenced sample was PBMCs. This TCR came from a woman under 30 in good health and CMV-seronegative. Here the CDR3 is given as CASSLALDGGSLYNEQFF. The nucleotides read TGCGCCAGCAGCTTGGCCCTAGACGGCGGGAGTCTATACAATGAGCAGTTCTTC.